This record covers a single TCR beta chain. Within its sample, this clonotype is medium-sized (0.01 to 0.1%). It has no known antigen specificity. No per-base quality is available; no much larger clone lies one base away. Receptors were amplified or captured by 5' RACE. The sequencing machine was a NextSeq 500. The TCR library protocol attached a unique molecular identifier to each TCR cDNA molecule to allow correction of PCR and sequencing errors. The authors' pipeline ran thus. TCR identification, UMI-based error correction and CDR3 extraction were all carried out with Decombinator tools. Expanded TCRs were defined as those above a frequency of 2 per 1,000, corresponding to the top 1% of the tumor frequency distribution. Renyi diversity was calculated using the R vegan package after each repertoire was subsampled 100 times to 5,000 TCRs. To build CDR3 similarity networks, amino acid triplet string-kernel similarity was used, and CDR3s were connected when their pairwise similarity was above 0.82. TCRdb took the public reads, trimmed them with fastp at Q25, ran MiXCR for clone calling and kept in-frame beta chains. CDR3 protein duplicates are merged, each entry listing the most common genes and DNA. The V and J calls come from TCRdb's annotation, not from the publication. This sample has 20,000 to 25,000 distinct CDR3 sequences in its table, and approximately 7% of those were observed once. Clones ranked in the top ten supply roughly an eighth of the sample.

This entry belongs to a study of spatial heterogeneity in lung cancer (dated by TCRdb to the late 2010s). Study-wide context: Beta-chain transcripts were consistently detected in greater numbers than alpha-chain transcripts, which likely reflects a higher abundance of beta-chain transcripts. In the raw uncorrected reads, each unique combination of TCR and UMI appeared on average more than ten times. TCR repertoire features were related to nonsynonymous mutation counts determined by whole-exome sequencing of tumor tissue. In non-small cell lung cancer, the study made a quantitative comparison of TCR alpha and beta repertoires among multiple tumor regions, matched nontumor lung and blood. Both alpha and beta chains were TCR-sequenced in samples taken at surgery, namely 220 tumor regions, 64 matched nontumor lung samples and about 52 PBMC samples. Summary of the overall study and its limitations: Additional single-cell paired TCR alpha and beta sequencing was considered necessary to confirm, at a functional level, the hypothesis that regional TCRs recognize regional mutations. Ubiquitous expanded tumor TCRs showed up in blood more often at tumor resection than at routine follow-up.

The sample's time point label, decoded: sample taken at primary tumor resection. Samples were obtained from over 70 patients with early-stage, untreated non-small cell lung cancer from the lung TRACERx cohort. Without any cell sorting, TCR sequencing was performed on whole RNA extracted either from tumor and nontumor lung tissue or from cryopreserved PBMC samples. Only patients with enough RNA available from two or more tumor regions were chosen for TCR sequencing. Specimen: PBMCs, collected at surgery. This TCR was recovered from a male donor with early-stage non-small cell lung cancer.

At the DNA level, the sequence is TGTGCCAGCAGCCGGGACAGTAATTCACCCCTCCACTTT. Its product reads: CASSRDSNSPLHF. The chain was built from TRBV28 and TRBJ1-6; 7 central bases correspond to TRBD1. The germline V gene provides CDR1 MDHEN and CDR2 SYDVKM. Its CDR3 holds 13 amino acids, cysteine through phenylalanine. Only CDR3 DNA remains: 39 bases, in frame from the first base. Trimming accounts for 6 bases at V and 6 bases at J, while the number of junction bases matched to no gene is 2. Here the CDR3 is joined to the reference TRBV28 and TRBJ1-6 genes, and the full variable domain is: DVKVTQSSRYLVKRTGEKVFLECVQDMDHENMFWYRQDPGLGLRLIYFSYDVKMKEKGDIPEGYSVSREKKERFSLILESASTNQTSMYLCASSRDSNSPLHFGNGTRLTVT.